This entry features one T cell receptor beta chain sequence. Its recognized antigen is unknown. Qualities for individual bases were not recorded, and no much larger clone is one base off. These data are taken from a study of control samples from healthy donors and cancer patients (dated by TCRdb to the early 2020s). The library was made by the immunoSEQ multiplex PCR assay. In TCRdb, the immuneACCESS table is reduced to in-frame sequences with V and J assigned. These tables do not hold every clone; where another copy was compared, an unresolved V gene accounts for under half, and the others remain unexplained. This sample gives 60,000 to 65,000 clones in total; approximately 85% of them show up just once. Roughly 5% of the sample belongs to the ten largest clones. Cut back by 0 bases and 4 bases, the V and J ends lie 6 bases apart. The CDR3 sequence holds 13 residues, the cysteine and phenylalanine included. Just CDR3 DNA is preserved here, 39 bases in frame from base 1.

This receptor was identified in a middle-aged man in good health. Material for sequencing was blood. The rearranged segments are TRBV12-3 or TRBV12-4 and TRBJ1-1; no D gene is confidently identified. At the DNA level, the sequence is TGTGCCAGCAGTTTAGCGGGCGGCACTGAAGCTTTCTTT. It codes for CASSLAGGTEAFF.